This note documents a single T cell receptor (beta chain) sequence. The sample is drawn from a study of glioma-infiltrating T cells. TCR alpha and beta CDR3 regions were amplified from RNA using iRepertoire nested multiplex PCR. TCRdb independently ran MiXCR on the multiplex PCR reads; one entry per CDR3 protein. The sample has over 130,000 distinct CDR3 sequences; about 39% are singletons. The sequence derives from a human donor with low-grade glioma or glioblastoma, undergoing nonglioma brain surgery, or in good health (not recorded which). Sequencing was carried out using glioma tissue, nonneoplastic brain tissue, or PBMCs (not recorded which).

CDR3 sequence: CASSLLGNTIYF. DNA for the CDR3: TGTGCCAGCAGCTTGCTTGGAAACACCATATATTTT. This chain connects TRBV7-9 to TRBJ1-3; D not resolved. The CDR3 contains 12 residues. CDR1 and CDR2 from the germline V gene are SEHNR and FQNEAQ (reference sequence). The germline V and J ends were trimmed by 3 bases and 3 bases, with 3 bases remaining between them.